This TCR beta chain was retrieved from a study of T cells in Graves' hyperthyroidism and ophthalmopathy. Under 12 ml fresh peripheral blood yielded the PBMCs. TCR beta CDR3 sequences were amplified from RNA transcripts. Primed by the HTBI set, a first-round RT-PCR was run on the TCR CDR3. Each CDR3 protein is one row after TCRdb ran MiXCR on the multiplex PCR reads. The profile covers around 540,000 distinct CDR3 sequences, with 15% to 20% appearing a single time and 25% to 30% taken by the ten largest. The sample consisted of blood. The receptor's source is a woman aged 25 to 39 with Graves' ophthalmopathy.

The CDR3 protein is CASSQDRSPGRNRGTEAFF. The CDR3 bases are TGTGCCAGCAGCCAAGACCGATCGCCGGGGAGGAATAGAGGCACTGAAGCTTTCTTT. The gene calls are TRBV7-9 and TRBJ1-1; D uncertain. The CDR3 sequence is 19 residues long. Germline assignment: CDR1 SEHNR and CDR2 FQNEAQ (reference sequence). V was trimmed by 5 bases and J by 4 bases, leaving 29 bases between them.